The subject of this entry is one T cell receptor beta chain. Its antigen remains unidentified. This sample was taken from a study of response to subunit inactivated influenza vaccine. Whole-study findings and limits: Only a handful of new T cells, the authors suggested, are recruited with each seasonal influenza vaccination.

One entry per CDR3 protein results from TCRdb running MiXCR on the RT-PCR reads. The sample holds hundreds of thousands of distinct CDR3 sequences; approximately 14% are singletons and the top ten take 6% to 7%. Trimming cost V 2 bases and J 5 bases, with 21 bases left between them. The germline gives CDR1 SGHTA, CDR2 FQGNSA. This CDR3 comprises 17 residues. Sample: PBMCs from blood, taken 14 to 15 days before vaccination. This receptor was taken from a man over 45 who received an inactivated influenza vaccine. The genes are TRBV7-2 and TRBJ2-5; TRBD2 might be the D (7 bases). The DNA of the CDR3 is TGTGCCAGCAGCTTAAGGGCGGCTAGCCGCGGGGGCGAGACCCAGTACTTC. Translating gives CASSLRAASRGGETQYF.